Detailed here is one T cell receptor beta chain. The data belong to a study of shared clonotypes between healthy human individuals. Sequencing was performed with immunoSEQ multiplex PCR; in TCRdb, only in-frame clones are kept and a portion is missing. The table shows about 1 million clones, with about 75% occurring only once. The CDR3 contains 15 residues. Trimming cost V 4 bases and J 6 bases, with 16 bases left between them. The germline CDR1 and CDR2 sequences are SGHTA and FQGNSA. This chain links TRBV7-2 with TRBJ2-1; a possible D gene is TRBD2 (6 bases). The receptor was derived from a man between 18 and 35 years old in good health. The specimen was memory CD4+ T cells sorted from blood. Subset described: CD45RA-negative fraction. CDR3 nucleotides: TGTGCCAGCAGCTCCGGGACTCCACAGGCCAATGAGCAGTTCTTC. It encodes CASSSGTPQANEQFF.